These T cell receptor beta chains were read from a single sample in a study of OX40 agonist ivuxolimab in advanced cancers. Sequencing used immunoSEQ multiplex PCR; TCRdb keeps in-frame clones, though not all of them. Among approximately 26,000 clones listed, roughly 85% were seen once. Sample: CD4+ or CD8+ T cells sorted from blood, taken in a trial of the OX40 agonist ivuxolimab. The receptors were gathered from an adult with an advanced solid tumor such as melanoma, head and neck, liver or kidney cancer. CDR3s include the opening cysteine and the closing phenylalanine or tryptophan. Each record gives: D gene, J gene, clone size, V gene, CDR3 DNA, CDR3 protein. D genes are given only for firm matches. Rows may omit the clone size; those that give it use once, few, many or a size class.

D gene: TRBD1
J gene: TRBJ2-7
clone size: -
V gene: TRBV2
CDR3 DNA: TGTGCCAGCAGTGGGGGCAGGGGGTCCTACGAGCAGTACTTC
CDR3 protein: CASSGGRGSYEQYF

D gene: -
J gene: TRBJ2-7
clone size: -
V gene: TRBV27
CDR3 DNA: TGTGCCAGCAGTTTCGGCAGTTTCTACGAGCAGTACTTC
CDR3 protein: CASSFGSFYEQYF

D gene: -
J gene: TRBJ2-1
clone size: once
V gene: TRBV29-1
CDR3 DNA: TGCAGCGTTGTTTGGCGGGGCGGTAATGAGCAGTTCTTC
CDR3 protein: CSVVWRGGNEQFF

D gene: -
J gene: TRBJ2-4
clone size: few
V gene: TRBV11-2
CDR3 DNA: TGTGCCAGCAGGGGATTACGGCACATTCAGTACTTC
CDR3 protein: CASRGLRHIQYF

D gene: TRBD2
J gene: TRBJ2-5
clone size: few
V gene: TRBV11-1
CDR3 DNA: TGTGCCAGCAGCTCTATTACTAGCGGTCTTCAGGAGGAGACCCAGTACTTC
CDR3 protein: CASSSITSGLQEETQYF

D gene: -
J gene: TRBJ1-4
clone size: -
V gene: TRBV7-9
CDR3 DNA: TGTGCCAGCAGCTCCTCCGCGGGTAATGAAAAACTGTTTTTT
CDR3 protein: CASSSSAGNEKLFF

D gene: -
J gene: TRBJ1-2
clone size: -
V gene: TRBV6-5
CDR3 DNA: TGTGCCAGCAGTGTAGGACTGGAGTACGGCTACACCTTC
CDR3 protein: CASSVGLEYGYTF

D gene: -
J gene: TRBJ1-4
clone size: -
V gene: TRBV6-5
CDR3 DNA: TGTGCCAGCAGTTACCGGCCAGGCTATAATGAAAAACTGTTTTTT
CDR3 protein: CASSYRPGYNEKLFF

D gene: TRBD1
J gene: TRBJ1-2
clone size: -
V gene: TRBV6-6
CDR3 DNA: TGTGCCAGCAGCCGGACAGGGGACTATGGCTACACCTTC
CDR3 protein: CASSRTGDYGYTF

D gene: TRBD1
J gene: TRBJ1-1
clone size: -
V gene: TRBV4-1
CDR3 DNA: TGCGCCAGCAGCCATCAGGGGGACACTGAAGCTTTCTTT
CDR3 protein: CASSHQGDTEAFF

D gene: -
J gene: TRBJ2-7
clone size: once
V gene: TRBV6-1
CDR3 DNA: TGTGCCAGCAGTGAAGCTGTTCGAGTGAGGCACTACGAGCAGTACTTC
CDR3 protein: CASSEAVRVRHYEQYF

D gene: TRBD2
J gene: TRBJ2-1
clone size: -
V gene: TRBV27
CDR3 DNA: TGTGCCAGCAGTTTAGCAGCTAGCGGGGGGGGCAATGAGCAGTTCTTC
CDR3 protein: CASSLAASGGGNEQFF

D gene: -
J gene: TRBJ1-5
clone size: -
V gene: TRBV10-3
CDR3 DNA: TGTGCCATCAGTGAGTCGGAGACAGGCTGGAATCAGCCCCAGCATTTT
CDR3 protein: CAISESETGWNQPQHF

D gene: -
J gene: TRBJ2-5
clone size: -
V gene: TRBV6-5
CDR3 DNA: TGTGCCAGCAGCTCAAACGCTCGAGAGACCCAGTACTTC
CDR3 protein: CASSSNARETQYF

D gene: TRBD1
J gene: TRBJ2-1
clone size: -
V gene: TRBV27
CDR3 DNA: TGTGCCAGCAGTTCCCCCGGGCGGGGGACAGGGAGACTTTACAATGAGCAGTTCTTC
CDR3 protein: CASSSPGRGTGRLYNEQFF

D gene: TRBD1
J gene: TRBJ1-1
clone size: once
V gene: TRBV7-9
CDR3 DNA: TGTGCCAGCAGCTTCCGGGACAGCGAAGCTTTCTTT
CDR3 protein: CASSFRDSEAFF

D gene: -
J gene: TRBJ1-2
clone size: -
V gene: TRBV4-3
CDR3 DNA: TGCGCCAGCAGCCAAGGGGCGGGGGCGGGAGGCTACACCTTC
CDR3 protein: CASSQGAGAGGYTF

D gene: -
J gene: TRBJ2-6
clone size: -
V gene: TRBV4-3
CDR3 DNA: TGCGCCAGCAGCCAAGTTTTATCCCCTCCCGGGTCCTCTGGGGCCAACGTCCTGACTTTC
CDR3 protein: CASSQVLSPPGSSGANVLTF

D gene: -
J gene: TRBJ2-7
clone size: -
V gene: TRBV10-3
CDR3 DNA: TGTGCCATCAGTGAGGAAGTCTACGAGCAGTACTTC
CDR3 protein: CAISEEVYEQYF

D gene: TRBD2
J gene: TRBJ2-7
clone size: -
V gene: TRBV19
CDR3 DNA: TGTGCCAGTAGTCCGACTAGCGGGACCTACGAGCAGTACTTC
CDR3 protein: CASSPTSGTYEQYF

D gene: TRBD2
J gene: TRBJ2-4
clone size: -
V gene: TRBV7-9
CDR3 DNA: TGTGCCAGCAGCTTACACGGGGGGATAGCCAAAAACATTCAGTACTTC
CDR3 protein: CASSLHGGIAKNIQYF

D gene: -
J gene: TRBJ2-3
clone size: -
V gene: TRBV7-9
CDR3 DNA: TGTGCCAGCCCTGGGGACAGCACAGATACGCAGTATTTT
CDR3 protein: CASPGDSTDTQYF

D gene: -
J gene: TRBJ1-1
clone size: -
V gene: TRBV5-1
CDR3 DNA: TGCGCCAGCAGTTGGCGGGCGAACACTGAAGCTTTCTTT
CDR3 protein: CASSWRANTEAFF

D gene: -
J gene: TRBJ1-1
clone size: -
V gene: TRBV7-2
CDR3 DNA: TGTGCCAGCAGACCACCCGGGACAAGAAACACTGAAGCTTTCTTT
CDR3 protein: CASRPPGTRNTEAFF

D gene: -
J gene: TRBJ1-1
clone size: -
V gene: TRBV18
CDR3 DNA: TGTGCCAGCTCACCTGCCGGGCGCGGCCTTACTGAAGCTTTCTTT
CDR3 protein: CASSPAGRGLTEAFF

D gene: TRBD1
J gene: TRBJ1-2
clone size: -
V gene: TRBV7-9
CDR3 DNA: TGTGCCAGCAGCTGGCCGGACCGACAGGGTAACTATGGCTACACCTTC
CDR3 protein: CASSWPDRQGNYGYTF

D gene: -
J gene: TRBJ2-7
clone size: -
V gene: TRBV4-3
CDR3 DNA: TGCGCCAGCAGCCAAGGGACGGGTTTGTACGAGCAGTACTTC
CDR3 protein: CASSQGTGLYEQYF

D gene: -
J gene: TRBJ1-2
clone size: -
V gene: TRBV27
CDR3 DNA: TGTGCCAGCAGTTTATCGGATAAATTGGGCAGGGTAGGGTCTGGCTACACCTTC
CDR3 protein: CASSLSDKLGRVGSGYTF

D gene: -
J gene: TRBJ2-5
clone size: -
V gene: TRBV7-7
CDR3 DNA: TGTGCTAGCAGCTTAGGTCAGGGGAGGTGGCAAGAGACCCAGTACTTC
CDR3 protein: CASSLGQGRWQETQYF

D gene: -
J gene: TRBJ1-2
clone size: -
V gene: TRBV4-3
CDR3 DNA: TGCGCCAGCAGCCAAGGGCCGGGGGGAGGGAGCTATGGCTACACCTTC
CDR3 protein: CASSQGPGGGSYGYTF

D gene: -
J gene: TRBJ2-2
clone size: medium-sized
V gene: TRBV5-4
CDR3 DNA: TGTGCCAGCACCCCGGCAGGGTCGAACACCGGGGAGCTGTTTTTT
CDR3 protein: CASTPAGSNTGELFF

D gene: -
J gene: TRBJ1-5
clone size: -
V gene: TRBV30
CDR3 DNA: TGTGCCTGGTGCCCCGCGGGGCAGCCCCAGCATTTT
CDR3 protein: CAWCPAGQPQHF

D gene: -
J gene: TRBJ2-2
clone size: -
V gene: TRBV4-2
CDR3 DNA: TGTGCCAGCAGCCAAGATGGCCCGGAGACCGGGGAGCTGTTTTTT
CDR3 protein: CASSQDGPETGELFF

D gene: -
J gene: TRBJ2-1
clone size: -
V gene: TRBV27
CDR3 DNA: TGTGCCAGCAGTTGGGGCAGCTACAATGAGCAGTTCTTC
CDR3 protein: CASSWGSYNEQFF

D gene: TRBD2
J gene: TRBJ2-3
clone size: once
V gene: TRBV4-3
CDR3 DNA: TGCGCCAGCAGCCAAGATGGCCTAGCGGGGGGAGATACGCAGTATTTT
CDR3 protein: CASSQDGLAGGDTQYF

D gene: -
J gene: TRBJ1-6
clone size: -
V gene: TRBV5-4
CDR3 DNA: TGTGCCAGCAGCGCGGGACCGCCTAATTCACCCCTCCACTTT
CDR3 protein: CASSAGPPNSPLHF

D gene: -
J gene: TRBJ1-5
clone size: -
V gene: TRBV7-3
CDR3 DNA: TGTGCCAGCAGCCCTGTCCCGGGTCAGCCCCAGCATTTT
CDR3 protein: CASSPVPGQPQHF

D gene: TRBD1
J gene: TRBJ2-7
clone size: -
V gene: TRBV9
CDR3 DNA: TGTGCCAGCAGCCCCGGGACAGGGCGCGAGCAGTACTTC
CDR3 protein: CASSPGTGREQYF

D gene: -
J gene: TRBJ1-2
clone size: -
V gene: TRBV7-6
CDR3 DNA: TGTGCCAGCAGCCCCCGACAGGACTATGGCTACACCTTC
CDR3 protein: CASSPRQDYGYTF

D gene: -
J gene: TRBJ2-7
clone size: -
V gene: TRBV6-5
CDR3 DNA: TGTGCCAGCAGTTACTGGGGAGCCGAGCAGTACTTC
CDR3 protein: CASSYWGAEQYF

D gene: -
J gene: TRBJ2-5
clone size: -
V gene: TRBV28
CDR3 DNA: TGTGCCAGCAGTTATCCAGGGGAGGGACAAGAGACCCAGTACTTC
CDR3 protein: CASSYPGEGQETQYF